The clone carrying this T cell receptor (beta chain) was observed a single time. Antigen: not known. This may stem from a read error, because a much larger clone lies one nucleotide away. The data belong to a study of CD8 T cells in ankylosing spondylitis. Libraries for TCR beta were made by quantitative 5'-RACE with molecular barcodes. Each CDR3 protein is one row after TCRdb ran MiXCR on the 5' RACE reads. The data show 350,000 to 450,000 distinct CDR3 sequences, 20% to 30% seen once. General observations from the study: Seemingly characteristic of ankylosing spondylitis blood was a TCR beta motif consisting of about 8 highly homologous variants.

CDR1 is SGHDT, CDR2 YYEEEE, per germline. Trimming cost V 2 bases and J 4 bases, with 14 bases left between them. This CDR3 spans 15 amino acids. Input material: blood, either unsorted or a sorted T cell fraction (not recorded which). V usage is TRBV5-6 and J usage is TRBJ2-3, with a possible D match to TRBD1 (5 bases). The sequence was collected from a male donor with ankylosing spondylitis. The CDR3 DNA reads TGTGCCAGCAGCTTTCTGACAGTGACATCAGATACGCAGTATTTT. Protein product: CASSFLTVTSDTQYF.